The next 2 T cell receptor beta chains were all read from a single sample in a study of shared clonotypes between healthy human individuals. The table came from immunoSEQ multiplex PCR; TCRdb's copy has only in-frame clones and leaves some out. The data show 2.3 million or so clones, 85% to 95% seen once. The material sequenced was naive CD4+ T cells from PBMCs. The subset is: CD45RA+ positively selected. The receptors were sampled from a man between 18 and 35 years old in good health. Some clones in this sample may be carry-over from other donors' samples.

This clone has just one count. J is TRBJ2-1 and V is TRBV27; D is possibly TRBD2 (6 bases). CDR1 MNHEY and CDR2 SMNVEV come from the germline V gene (reference sequence). This CDR3 contains 16 residues. The V gene lost 9 bases and the J gene lost 4 bases, with 22 bases spanning the gap. The CDR3 sequence is CASSLEGRAIYNEQFF. CDR3 in DNA: TGTGCCAGTTCCCTGGAGGGCAGGGCGATATACAATGAGCAGTTCTTC.

The chain uses TRBV10-3 and TRBJ2-4, with a possible D match to TRBD2 (7 bases). The CDR3 is 15 amino acids. Germline V CDR1 and CDR2: ENHRY, SYGVKD. V shed 11 bases and J shed 1 base, with 18 bases lying between them. In nucleotides, the CDR3 is TGTGCCGTGTCTGGAGGGGGAGGGGCCAAAAACATTCAGTACTTC. It specifies CAVSGGGGAKNIQYF.